This T cell receptor (beta chain) was captured in a study of T cell clones after liver transplantation. The wider study: Post-transplant blood was tracked for graft-donor-reactive T cell clones identified in a pre-transplant mixed lymphocyte reaction.

The V gene's germline CDR1 is SGHTA and CDR2 FQGNSA. This CDR3 contains 16 residues. V dropped 5 bases and J dropped 0 bases, with 14 bases sitting between them. Whole-study findings and limits: Post-transplant time points were not standardized, so conclusions are preliminary.

A word on this clone: Its target is not known.

The data were produced by immunoSEQ multiplex PCR, yet TCRdb's version contains in-frame clones alone and is incomplete. The sample records approximately 70,000 clones, around 80% being singletons. The TCR comes from a human patient who received a liver transplant. The T cells may partly be graft donor cells. The chain combines TRBV7-2 with TRBJ2-1, with D perhaps matching TRBD2 (6 bases). The material was CD4+ T cells from blood, obtained less than 50 months after liver transplant. This chain's CDR3 is CASSIPTTSSYNEQFF. The DNA for the CDR3 is TGTGCCAGCAGCATACCGACGACTAGCTCCTACAATGAGCAGTTCTTC.